This entry concerns a single TCR beta chain. The antigen remains unidentified. The sample is drawn from a study of blood T cells in healthy people across ages. Regarding the study as a whole: Researchers report that TCR beta diversity correlated strongly with naive T cell percentage. Any changes in expanded clonotypes were possibly confounded, as donor CMV status remained unknown.

Trimming pared 4 bases from V and 1 base from J, leaving 14 bases between. The CDR3 has 16 residues. Germline CDR1 and CDR2: MGHDK and SYGVNS. Primed by a sample-barcoded 5' primer and a J-beta primer mix, a second PCR proceeded for 7 to 11 cycles. The authors tagged each cDNA molecule using a template-switch adaptor with 12 random nucleotides. The yield of each sample was at least 2.5 million CDR3-containing paired-end reads. TCRdb reprocessed the 5' RACE reads with MiXCR, giving one entry per CDR3 protein. The sample shows around 900,000 distinct CDR3 sequences, roughly 51% of them seen only once. The TCR originated in a woman aged 60-70 years in good health. The sample taken for sequencing was blood. The rearrangement links TRBV25-1 to TRBJ1-5, with D possibly being TRBD1 (6 bases). The CDR3: CASSGDRGASNQPQHF. The CDR3 nucleotides read TGTGCCAGCAGTGGCGATCGGGGGGCAAGCAATCAGCCCCAGCATTTT.